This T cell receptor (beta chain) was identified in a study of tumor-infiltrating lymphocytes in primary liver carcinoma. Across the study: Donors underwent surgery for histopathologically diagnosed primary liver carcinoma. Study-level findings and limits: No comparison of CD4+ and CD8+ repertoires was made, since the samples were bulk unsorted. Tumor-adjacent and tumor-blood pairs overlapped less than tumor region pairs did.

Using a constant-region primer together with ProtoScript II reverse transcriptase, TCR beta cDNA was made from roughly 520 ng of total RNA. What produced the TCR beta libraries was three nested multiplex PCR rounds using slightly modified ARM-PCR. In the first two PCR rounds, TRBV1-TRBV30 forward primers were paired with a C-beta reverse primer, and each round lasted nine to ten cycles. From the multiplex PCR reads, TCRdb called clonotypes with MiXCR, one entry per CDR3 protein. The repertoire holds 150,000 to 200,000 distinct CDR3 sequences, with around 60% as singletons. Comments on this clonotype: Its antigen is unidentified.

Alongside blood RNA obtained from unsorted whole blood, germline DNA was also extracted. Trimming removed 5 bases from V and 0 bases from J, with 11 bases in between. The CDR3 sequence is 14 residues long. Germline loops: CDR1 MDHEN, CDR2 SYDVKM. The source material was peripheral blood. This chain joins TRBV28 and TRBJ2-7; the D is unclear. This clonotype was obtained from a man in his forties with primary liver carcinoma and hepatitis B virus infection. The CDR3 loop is CASSEWPSSYEQYF. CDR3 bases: TGTGCCAGCAGTGAATGGCCTAGCTCCTACGAGCAGTACTTC.